The next 9 T cell receptor beta chains were all read from a single sample in a study of T-cell memory formation after mild COVID-19. TCRdb re-called the 5' RACE reads through MiXCR, storing one row per CDR3 protein. Of 470,000 or so distinct CDR3 sequences in the sample, approximately 18% were seen once. Sequencing was performed on PBMCs or a T cell subset sorted from them (not recorded which). The source of these receptors is a man aged 18 to 30 who had mild COVID-19 (a few samples of this study predate the infection). Cell type and time point are not known.

This clonotype has just a few counts. The chain uses TRBV7-8 and TRBJ2-3; D may be TRBD1 (5 bases). Germline lookup yields CDR1 SGHVS and CDR2 FQNEAQ. With 8 bases removed from V and 0 bases from J, the gap between germline ends came to 18 bases. This CDR3 region has 16 residues. Here the CDR3 reads CASLSLYRTSTDTQYF. In nucleotides, the CDR3 is TGTGCCAGCCTCAGCTTGTACCGGACAAGCACAGATACGCAGTATTTT.

J is TRBJ2-2 and V is TRBV20-1, with TRBD2 as a possible D gene (5 bases). Germline CDR1 reads DFQATT; CDR2 reads SNEGSKA (reference sequence). Trimming left V 8 bases short and J 3 bases short, with 10 bases between. This CDR3 region has 12 residues. The CDR3 protein is CSSEGDTGELFF. CDR3 sequence (DNA): TGCAGTTCAGAGGGAGACACCGGGGAGCTGTTTTTT.

The V call is TRBV4-1, the J call TRBJ2-7, with D perhaps assigned TRBD1 or TRBD2 (5 bases each). Germline CDR1 MGHRA, CDR2 YSYEKL. The ends were cut back, 0 bases at V and 2 bases at J, with 8 bases in the middle. The CDR3 has 14 amino acids. The CDR3 loop reads CASSQDRGAYEQYF. CDR3 sequence (DNA): TGCGCCAGCAGCCAAGATCGAGGGGCCTACGAGCAGTACTTC.

This chain uses TRBV5-5 with TRBJ2-1, with 7 bases fitting TRBD1. This CDR3 has 16 residues. Germline V CDR1 and CDR2: SGHKS, YYEKEE (reference sequence). The J segment lost 9 bases and the V segment lost 3 bases, leaving 15 bases of the junction unmatched. Written as DNA, the CDR3 is TGTGCCAGCAGCTGGGCCCTGGACAGGTACGCGGCTGAGCAGTTCTTC. This encodes CASSWALDRYAAEQFF.

This rearrangement joins TRBV6-5 to TRBJ1-1; D is unresolved. The CDR3 length is 13 residues. The V end lost 0 bases, the J end lost 10 bases, and 12 bases lay between the germline ends. Germline CDR1 reads MNHEY; CDR2 reads SVGAGI. CDR3 nucleotide sequence: TGTGCCAGCAGTTACTCGCGGGAAACGGGAGCTTTCTTT. It encodes CASSYSRETGAFF.

This clonotype was seen a handful of times. The V and J genes are TRBV18 and TRBJ1-2, with a weak D call TRBD1 (6 bases). V was cut by 1 base and J by 10 bases, with 10 bases left in between. The CDR3 covers 12 residues. Germline CDR1 and CDR2: KGHSH and LQKENI. CDR3 in DNA: TGTGCCAGCTCACCACGGGGGCGCGACTACACCTTC. Protein sequence: CASSPRGRDYTF. Complete variable domain (other parts from reference TRBV18 and TRBJ1-2): NAGVMQNPRHLVRRRGQEARLRCSPMKGHSHVYWYRQLPEEGLKFMVYLQKENIIDESGMPKERFSAEFPKEGPSILRIQQVVRGDSAAYFCASSPRGRDYTFGSGTRLTVV.

This clonotype occurred a few times. An end of the junction does not agree with germline; a read error may underlie this. The rearrangement links TRBV7-7 to TRBJ2-2; D uncertain. The CDR3 contains 14 residues. Germline V gene sequence: CDR1 SSHAT, CDR2 FNYEAQ (reference sequence). The CDR3 is CASSPWPATGELFF. CDR3 nucleotides: TGTGCTAGCAGCCCATGGCCCGCTACCGGGGAGCTGTTTTTT.

This clonotype was seen more than once but under ten times. The V and J genes are TRBV9 and TRBJ2-2; 7 bases match TRBD2. The CDR3 is 16 residues long. In germline, CDR1 is SGDLS, CDR2 YYNGEE. The V segment lost 0 bases and the J segment 5 bases; nucleotides outside the gene matches: 7. CDR3 DNA sequence: TGTGCCAGCAGCGTAGGGGAGGGACTGCAAACCGGGGAGCTGTTTTTT. Its translation is CASSVGEGLQTGELFF.

This clonotype was recorded many times. V and J are TRBV7-3 and TRBJ2-3; D possibly uses TRBD1 or TRBD2 (5 bases each). With 2 bases removed from V and 2 bases from J, the gap between germline ends came to 17 bases. Germline V CDR1 and CDR2: SGHTA, FQGTGA. The CDR3 is 17 amino acids. The CDR3 is CASSLGVGRPTTDTQYF. The CDR3 nucleotides are TGTGCCAGCAGCTTAGGGGTGGGACGCCCTACCACAGATACGCAGTATTTT.